This T cell receptor (beta chain) was identified during a study of blood T cell repertoires in COVID-19. Study-level background: Italy, Spain and the United States were the sources of the convalescent and acute COVID-19 samples. Sources were T cells, B-cell-depleted T cells, or PBMCs; the material itself was cDNA or gDNA.

In the source study's methods: Amplified reference gene primers provided the basis for estimating nucleated cell counts. The repertoire was sequenced with immunoSEQ multiplex PCR; TCRdb's copy has only in-frame clones and lacks some. V and J calls plus clone size are reproduced from that table; the DNA served to infer D and trimming. The table records about 240,000 clones, roughly four fifths of them present only once. Germline CDR1 MNHEY, CDR2 SVGAGI. This CDR3 has 13 amino acids. V shed 2 bases, J shed 7 bases, and the junction held 4 bases outside the gene matches. Sequencing was carried out using peripheral blood. The genes are TRBV6-5 and TRBJ2-5; 7 bases map to TRBD1. The source of this sequence is a woman of 80 years or more with acute or convalescent COVID-19. CDR3 nucleotide sequence: TGTGCCAGCAGTTACGGGGGACAGCGGACCCAGTACTTC. It translates to CASSYGGQRTQYF.